The 2 T cell receptor beta chains given below trace back to one sample, sequenced in a study of CD4 T cells in relation to SARS-CoV-2 and coronaviruses. Antigens for these TCRs are unknown. CD4+ T cells from unexposed donors were obtained before the COVID-19 pandemic (2011-2018). The cells were cultured for 10 days before CD4+ T cells were isolated. Produced via immunoSEQ multiplex PCR; TCRdb's table is partial and in-frame only. This table has under 20,000 clones, roughly four fifths appearing once. Sequenced material: CD4+ T cells from PBMCs, cultured in vitro. The receptors derive from a human donor in good health.

The chain employs TRBV20-1 and TRBJ2-7; 7 bases agree with TRBD2. The germline CDR1 and CDR2 sequences are DFQATT and SNEGSKA (reference sequence). The CDR3 length is 11 residues. Written as DNA, the CDR3 is TGCAGCGGGGACTACCTATACGAGCAGTACTTC. Translation: CSGDYLYEQYF.

This chain joins TRBV3-1 (or the pseudogene TRBV3-2) and TRBJ2-3; 9 bases are shared with TRBD2. V gave up 4 bases and J gave up 1 base; unmatched junction bases: 9. CDR1 is LGHDT and CDR2 is YNNKEL in the germline V gene (reference sequence). This CDR3 has 17 residues. CDR3 bases: TGTGCCAGCAGCCGGCAGGGGGGCGGGAGGGGCACAGATACGCAGTATTTT. Protein product: CASSRQGGGRGTDTQYF.